One sample yielded the 3 T cell receptor beta chains listed below, sequenced in a study of cytomegalovirus exposure and HLA in healthy donors. Assay: immunoSEQ multiplex PCR; the TCRdb copy retains only in-frame clones and omits some. The profile shows over 250,000 clones, just over 85% of them singletons. The sequenced sample consisted of PBMCs. The receptors come from a woman aged 18-30 years in good health and CMV-seronegative.

The genes are TRBV28 and TRBJ1-3; TRBD1 matches 9 bases. This CDR3 has 17 amino acids. Germline V gene data show CDR1 as MDHEN and CDR2 as SYDVKM. The J segment lost 1 base and the V segment lost 7 bases, leaving 11 bases of the junction unmatched. The CDR3 loop reads CASTPQGAQSSGNTIYF. In DNA form, the CDR3 reads TGTGCCAGCACCCCACAGGGGGCGCAAAGTTCTGGAAACACCATATATTTT. Combining the CDR3 with reference TRBV28 and TRBJ1-3 gives the whole variable domain DVKVTQSSRYLVKRTGEKVFLECVQDMDHENMFWYRQDPGLGLRLIYFSYDVKMKEKGDIPEGYSVSREKKERFSLILESASTNQTSMYLCASTPQGAQSSGNTIYFGEGSWLTVV.

This clone was detected once. The chain joins TRBV6-5 to TRBJ2-7; maybe TRBD2 (5 bases). V was cut by 3 bases and J by 2 bases, with 11 bases left in between. This CDR3 has 14 residues. Looked up from germline, CDR1 is MNHEY and CDR2 is SVGAGI. For the CDR3, the DNA is TGTGCCAGCAGTTATCGCGGGTCCCCCTACGAGCAGTACTTC. This gives the protein CASSYRGSPYEQYF.

J is TRBJ1-2 and V is TRBV28, with a possible D match to TRBD1 (5 bases). The V gene's germline CDR1 is MDHEN and CDR2 SYDVKM. The CDR3 sequence is 14 residues long. The V end was cut by 5 bases, the J end by 3 bases, with 13 bases between. DNA for the CDR3: TGTGCCAGCAGTAAGGTGGGCAGGGACTATGGCTACACCTTC. Amino acid sequence: CASSKVGRDYGYTF.